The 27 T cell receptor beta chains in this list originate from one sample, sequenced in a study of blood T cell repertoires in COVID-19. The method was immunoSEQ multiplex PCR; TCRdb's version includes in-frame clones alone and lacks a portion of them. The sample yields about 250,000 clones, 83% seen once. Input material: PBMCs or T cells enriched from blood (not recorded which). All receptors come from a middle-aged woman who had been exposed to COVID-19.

CDR3 sequence: CASSELAGAYNEQFF. The CDR3 coding sequence is TGCGCCAGCAGTGAACTAGCGGGGGCCTACAATGAGCAGTTCTTC. The chain has TRBV10-2 and TRBJ2-1; 11 positions agree with TRBD2. The CDR3 loop spans 15 amino acids. Unmatched junction bases numbered 0, after V lost 3 bases and J lost 2 bases. CDR1 is WSHSY and CDR2 is SAAADI in the germline V gene.

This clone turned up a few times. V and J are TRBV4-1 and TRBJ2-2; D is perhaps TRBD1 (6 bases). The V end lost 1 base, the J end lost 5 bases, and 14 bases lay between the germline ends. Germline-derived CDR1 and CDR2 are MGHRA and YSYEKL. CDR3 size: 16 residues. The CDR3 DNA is TGCGCCAGCAGCCAAGCACCCGCACAGGGAACCGGGGAGCTGTTTTTT. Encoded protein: CASSQAPAQGTGELFF.

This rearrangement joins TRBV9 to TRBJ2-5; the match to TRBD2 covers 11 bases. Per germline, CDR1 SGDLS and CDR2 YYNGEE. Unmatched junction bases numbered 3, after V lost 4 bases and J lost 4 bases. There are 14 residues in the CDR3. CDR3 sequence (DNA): TGTGCCAGCAGCACGACTAGCGGGGTAGAGACCCAGTACTTC. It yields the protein CASSTTSGVETQYF.

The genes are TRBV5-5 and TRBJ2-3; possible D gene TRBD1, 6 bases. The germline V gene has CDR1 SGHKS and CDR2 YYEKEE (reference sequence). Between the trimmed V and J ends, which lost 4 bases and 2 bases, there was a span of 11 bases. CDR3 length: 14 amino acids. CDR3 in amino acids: CASSPGQYTDTQYF. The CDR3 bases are TGTGCCAGCAGCCCCGGACAGTACACAGATACGCAGTATTTT.

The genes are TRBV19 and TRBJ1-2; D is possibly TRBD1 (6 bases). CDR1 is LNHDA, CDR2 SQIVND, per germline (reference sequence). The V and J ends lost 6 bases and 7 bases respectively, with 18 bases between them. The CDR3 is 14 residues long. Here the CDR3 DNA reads TGTGCCAGTAGCCTCCGACAGGCCGCGGTTGGCTACACCTTC. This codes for CASSLRQAAVGYTF.

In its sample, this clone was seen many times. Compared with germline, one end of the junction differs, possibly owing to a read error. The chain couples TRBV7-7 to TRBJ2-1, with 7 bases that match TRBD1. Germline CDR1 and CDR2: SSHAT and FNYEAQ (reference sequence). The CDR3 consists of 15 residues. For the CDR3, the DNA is TGTGCTAGCAGCTTAGAACAGGGGTTCTACAATGAGCAGTTCTTC. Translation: CASSLEQGFYNEQFF.

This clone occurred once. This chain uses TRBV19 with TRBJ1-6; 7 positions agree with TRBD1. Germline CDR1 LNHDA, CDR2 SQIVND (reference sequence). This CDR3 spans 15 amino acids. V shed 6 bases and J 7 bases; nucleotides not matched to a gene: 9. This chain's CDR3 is CASRPAGTENSPLHF. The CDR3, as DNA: TGTGCCAGTAGGCCCGCAGGGACAGAAAATTCACCCCTCCACTTT.

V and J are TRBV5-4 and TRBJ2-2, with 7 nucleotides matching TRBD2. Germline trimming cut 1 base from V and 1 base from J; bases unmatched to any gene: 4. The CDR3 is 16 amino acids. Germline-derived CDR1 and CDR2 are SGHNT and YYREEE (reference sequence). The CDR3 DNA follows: TGTGCCAGCAGCTTGCTCAGCGGGATGAACACCGGGGAGCTGTTTTTT. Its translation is CASSLLSGMNTGELFF.

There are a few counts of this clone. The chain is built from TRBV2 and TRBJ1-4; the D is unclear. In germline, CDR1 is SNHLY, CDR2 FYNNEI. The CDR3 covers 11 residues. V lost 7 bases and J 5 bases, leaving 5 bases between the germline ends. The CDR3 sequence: CASIRNEKLFF. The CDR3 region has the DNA TGTGCCAGCATCAGGAATGAAAAACTGTTTTTT.

CDR3 residues: CASSISGNYGYTF. The CDR3 DNA sequence: TGTGCCAGTAGTATTTCGGGGAACTATGGCTACACCTTC. The chain is built from TRBV19 and TRBJ1-2, with D uncertain. In germline, CDR1 is LNHDA, CDR2 SQIVND (reference sequence). This CDR3 comprises 13 residues. Trimming cost V 3 bases and J 2 bases, with 7 bases left between them.

The CDR3 reads CASSLWGPKGASNQPQHF. CDR3 bases: TGTGCCAGCAGCTTGTGGGGACCCAAGGGGGCGAGCAATCAGCCCCAGCATTTT. The chain employs TRBV5-6 and TRBJ1-5; 7 positions agree with TRBD1. Per the germline V gene, CDR1 is SGHDT and CDR2 is YYEEEE. The CDR3 length is 18 residues. V lost 1 base, J lost 1 base, and 11 bases stayed unmatched. Supplemented by reference TRBV5-6 and TRBJ1-5, the full variable domain reads DAGVTQSPTHLIKTRGQQVTLRCSPKSGHDTVSWYQQALGQGPQFIFQYYEEEERQRGNFPDRFSGHQFPNYSSELNVNALLLGDSALYLCASSLWGPKGASNQPQHFGDGTRLSIL.

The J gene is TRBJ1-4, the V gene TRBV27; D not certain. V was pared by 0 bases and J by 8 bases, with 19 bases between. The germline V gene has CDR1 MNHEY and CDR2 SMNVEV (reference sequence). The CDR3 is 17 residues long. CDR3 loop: CASSLSTQSSGREKLFF. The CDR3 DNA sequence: TGTGCCAGCAGTTTATCCACCCAGTCCTCGGGAAGAGAAAAACTGTTTTTT. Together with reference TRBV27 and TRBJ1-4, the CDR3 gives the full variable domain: EAQVTQNPRYLITVTGKKLTVTCSQNMNHEYMSWYRQDPGLGLRQIYYSMNVEVTDKGDVPEGYKVSRKEKRNFPLILESPSPNQTSLYFCASSLSTQSSGREKLFFGSGTQLSVL.

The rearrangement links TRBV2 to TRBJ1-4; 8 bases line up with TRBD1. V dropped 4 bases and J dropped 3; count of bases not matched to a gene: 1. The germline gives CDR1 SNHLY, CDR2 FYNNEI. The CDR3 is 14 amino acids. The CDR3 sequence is CASSGDRSNEKLFF. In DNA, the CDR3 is TGTGCCAGCAGTGGGGACAGGTCTAATGAAAAACTGTTTTTT.

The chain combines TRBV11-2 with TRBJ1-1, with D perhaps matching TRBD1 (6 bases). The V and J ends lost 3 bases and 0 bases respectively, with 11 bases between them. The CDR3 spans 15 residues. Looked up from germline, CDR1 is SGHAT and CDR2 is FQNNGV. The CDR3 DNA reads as TGTGCCAGCAGCTTTTCAGCAGGGGTGAACACTGAAGCTTTCTTT. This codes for CASSFSAGVNTEAFF.

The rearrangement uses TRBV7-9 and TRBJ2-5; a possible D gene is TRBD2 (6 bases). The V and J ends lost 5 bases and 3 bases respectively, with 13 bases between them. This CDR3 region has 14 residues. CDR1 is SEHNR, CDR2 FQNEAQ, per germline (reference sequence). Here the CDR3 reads CASSHDWEEETQYF. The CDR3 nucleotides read TGTGCCAGCAGCCATGACTGGGAGGAAGAGACCCAGTACTTC.

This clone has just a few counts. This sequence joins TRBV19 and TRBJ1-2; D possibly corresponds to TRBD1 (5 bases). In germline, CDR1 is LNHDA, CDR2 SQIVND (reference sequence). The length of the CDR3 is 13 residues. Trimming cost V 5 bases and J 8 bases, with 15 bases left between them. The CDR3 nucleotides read TGTGCCAGTAGTGGGACCCGTGCGGGAGGCTACACCTTC. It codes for CASSGTRAGGYTF.

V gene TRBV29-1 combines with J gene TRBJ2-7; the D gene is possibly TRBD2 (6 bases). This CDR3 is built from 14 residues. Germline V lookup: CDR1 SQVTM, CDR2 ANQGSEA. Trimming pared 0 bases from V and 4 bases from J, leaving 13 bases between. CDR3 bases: TGCAGCGTTGAAGACAGGCCGGGGGATTACGAGCAGTACTTC. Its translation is CSVEDRPGDYEQYF.

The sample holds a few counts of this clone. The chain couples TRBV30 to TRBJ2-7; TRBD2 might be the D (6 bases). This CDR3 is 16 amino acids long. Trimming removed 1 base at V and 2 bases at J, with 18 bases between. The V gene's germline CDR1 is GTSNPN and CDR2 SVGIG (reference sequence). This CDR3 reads CAWSGGAGLFTYEQYF. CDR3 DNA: TGTGCCTGGAGTGGGGGAGCGGGCCTATTTACCTACGAGCAGTACTTC.

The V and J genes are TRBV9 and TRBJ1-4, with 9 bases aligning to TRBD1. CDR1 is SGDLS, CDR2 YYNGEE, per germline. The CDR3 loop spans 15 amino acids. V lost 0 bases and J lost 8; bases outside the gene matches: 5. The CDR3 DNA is TGTGCCAGCAGCGTAGAACAGGGGGCAGGGGAAAAACTGTTTTTT. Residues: CASSVEQGAGEKLFF.

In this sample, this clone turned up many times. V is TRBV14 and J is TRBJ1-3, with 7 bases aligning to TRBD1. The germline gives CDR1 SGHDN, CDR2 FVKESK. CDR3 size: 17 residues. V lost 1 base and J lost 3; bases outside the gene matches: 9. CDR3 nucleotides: TGTGCCAGCAGCCAAGCCGGTACAGGGGTTTATGGAAACACCATATATTTT. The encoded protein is CASSQAGTGVYGNTIYF.

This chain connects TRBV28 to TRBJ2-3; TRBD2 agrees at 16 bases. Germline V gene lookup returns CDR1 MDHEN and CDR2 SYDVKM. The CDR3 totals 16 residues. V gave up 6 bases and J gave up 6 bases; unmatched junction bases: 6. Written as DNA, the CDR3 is TGTGCCAGCAGGGGACTAGCGGGGGGGACGGGGGATACGCAGTATTTT. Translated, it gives CASRGLAGGTGDTQYF.

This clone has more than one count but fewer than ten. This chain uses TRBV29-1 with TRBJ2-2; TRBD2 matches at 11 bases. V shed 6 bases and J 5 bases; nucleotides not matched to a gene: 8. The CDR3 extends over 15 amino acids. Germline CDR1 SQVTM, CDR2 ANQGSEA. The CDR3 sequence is CSVSGTSGWTGELFF. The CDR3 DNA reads TGCAGCGTCTCCGGGACTAGCGGTTGGACCGGGGAGCTGTTTTTT.

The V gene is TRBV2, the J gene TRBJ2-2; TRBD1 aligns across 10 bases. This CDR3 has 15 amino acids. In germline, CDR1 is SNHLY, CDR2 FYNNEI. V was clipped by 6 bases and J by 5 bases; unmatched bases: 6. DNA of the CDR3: TGTGCCAGCAGCGGGGACAGGGGTGGAACCGGGGAGCTGTTTTTT. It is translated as CASSGDRGGTGELFF.

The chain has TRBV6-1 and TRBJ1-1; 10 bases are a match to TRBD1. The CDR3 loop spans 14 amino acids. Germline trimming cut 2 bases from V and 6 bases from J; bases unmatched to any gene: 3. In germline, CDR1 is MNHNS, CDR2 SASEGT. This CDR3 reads CASSERGQGPEAFF. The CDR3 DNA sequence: TGTGCCAGCAGTGAAAGGGGACAGGGGCCTGAAGCTTTCTTT.

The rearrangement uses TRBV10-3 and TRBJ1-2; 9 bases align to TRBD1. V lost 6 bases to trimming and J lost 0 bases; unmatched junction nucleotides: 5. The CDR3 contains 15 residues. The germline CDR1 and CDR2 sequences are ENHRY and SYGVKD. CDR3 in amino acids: CAIRMDRGSNYGYTF. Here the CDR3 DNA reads TGTGCCATCAGGATGGACAGGGGATCTAACTATGGCTACACCTTC.

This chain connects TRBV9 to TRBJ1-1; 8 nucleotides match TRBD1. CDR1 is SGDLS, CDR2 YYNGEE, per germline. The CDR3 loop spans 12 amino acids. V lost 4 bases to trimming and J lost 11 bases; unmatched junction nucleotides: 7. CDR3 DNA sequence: TGTGCCAGCAGCACGACAGGGGTGGAGGCTTTCTTT. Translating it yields CASSTTGVEAFF.

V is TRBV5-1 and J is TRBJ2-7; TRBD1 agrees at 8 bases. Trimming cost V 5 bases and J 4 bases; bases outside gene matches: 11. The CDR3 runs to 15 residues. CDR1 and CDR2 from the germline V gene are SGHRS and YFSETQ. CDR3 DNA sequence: TGCGCCAGCAGTCTCCCTGGGACAGGAGCTTACGAGCAGTACTTC. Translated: CASSLPGTGAYEQYF.